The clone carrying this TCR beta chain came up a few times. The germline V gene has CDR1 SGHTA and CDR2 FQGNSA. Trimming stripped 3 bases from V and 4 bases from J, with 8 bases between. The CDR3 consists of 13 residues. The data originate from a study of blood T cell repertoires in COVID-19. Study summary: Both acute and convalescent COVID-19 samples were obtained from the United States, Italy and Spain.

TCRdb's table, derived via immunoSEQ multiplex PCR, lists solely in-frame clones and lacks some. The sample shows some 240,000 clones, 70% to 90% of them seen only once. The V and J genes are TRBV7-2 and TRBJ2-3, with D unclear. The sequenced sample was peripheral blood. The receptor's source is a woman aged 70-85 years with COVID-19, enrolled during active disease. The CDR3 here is CASSFGKPDTQYF. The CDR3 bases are TGTGCCAGCAGCTTTGGTAAGCCAGATACGCAGTATTTT.